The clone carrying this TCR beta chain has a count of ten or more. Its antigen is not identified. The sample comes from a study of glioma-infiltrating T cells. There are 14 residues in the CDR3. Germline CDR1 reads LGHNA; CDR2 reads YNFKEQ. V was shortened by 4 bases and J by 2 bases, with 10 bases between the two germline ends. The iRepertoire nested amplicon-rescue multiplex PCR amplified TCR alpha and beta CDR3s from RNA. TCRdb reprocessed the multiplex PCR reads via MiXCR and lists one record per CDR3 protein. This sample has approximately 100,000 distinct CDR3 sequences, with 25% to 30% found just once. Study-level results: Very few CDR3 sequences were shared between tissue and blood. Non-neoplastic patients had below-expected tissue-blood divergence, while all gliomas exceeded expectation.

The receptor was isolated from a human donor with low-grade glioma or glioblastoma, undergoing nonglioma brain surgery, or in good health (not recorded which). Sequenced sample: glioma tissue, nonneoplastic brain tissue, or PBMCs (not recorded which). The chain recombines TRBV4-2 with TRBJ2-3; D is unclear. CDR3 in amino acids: CASSRELTTDTQYF. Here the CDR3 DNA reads TGTGCCAGCAGCCGAGAGCTAACCACAGATACGCAGTATTTT.